The entry below gives a single T cell receptor (beta chain) sequence along with its context. It was into CD45RA+ naive and CD45RA-negative memory subsets that the CD4+ cells were split. This CDR3 is built from 15 residues. V trimming: 4 bases; J trimming: 7 bases; junction bases outside the gene matches: 8. The V gene's germline CDR1 is PRHDT and CDR2 FYEKMQ (reference sequence). Sequencing used immunoSEQ multiplex PCR; TCRdb keeps in-frame clones, though not all of them. The table lists some 2,000,000 clones, 85% to 95% of them singletons. These data come from a study of shared clonotypes between healthy human individuals.

The sample was naive CD4+ T cells sorted from blood. The subset: CD45RA+ positively selected. This chain connects TRBV13 to TRBJ1-4; TRBD1 matches 8 bases. The TCR originated in a man in his late teens or twenties in good health. The CDR3 DNA sequence: TGTGCCAGCAGCTCCTCAGGGGGCAGAGCTGAAAAACTGTTTTTT. Encoded protein: CASSSSGGRAEKLFF.